The present T cell receptor (beta chain) was sequenced within a study of Graves' ophthalmopathy and Graves' hyperthyroidism. CDR1 and CDR2 from the germline V gene are SEHNR and FQNEAQ (reference sequence). The CDR3 sequence is 17 residues long. V gave up 6 bases and J gave up 8 bases; unmatched junction bases: 21. Amplification from RNA transcripts yielded the TCR beta CDR3 regions. Following a first-round RT-PCR that used HTBI primers, a second-round multiplex PCR was carried out. Each CDR3 protein is one row after TCRdb ran MiXCR on the multiplex PCR reads. The sample has roughly 1.1 million distinct CDR3 sequences; 35% to 45% are singletons.

This chain connects TRBV7-9 to TRBJ1-2; the match to TRBD1 covers 7 bases. Sequenced material: peripheral blood or thyroid tissue (not recorded which). The clonotype was recovered from an adult man with Graves' hyperthyroidism. The CDR3 DNA reads as TGTGCCAGCAGAAAGGAGCACGGACAGGAGGGCCACGGAGGCTACACCTTC. Translated, it gives CASRKEHGQEGHGGYTF. Filled out from reference TRBV7-9 and TRBJ1-2, the complete variable domain reads DTGVSQNPRHKITKRGQNVTFRCDPISEHNRLYWYRQTLGQGPEFLTYFQNEAQLEKSRLLSDRFSAERPKGSFSTLEIQRTEQGDSAMYLCASRKEHGQEGHGGYTFGSGTRLTVV.